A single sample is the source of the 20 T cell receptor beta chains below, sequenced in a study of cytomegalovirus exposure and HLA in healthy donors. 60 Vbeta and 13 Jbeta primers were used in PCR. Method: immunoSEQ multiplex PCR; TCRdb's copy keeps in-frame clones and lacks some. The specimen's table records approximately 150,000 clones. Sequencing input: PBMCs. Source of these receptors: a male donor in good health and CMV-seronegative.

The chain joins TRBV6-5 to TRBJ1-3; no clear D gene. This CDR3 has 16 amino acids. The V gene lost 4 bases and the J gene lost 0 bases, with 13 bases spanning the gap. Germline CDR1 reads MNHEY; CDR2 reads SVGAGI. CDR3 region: CASSSPLGRSGNTIYF. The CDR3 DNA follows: TGTGCCAGCAGTTCCCCTCTGGGCCGCTCTGGAAACACCATATATTTT.

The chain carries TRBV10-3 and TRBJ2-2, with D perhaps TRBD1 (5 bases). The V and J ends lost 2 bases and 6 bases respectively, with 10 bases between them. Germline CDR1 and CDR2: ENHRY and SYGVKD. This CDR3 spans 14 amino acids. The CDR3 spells CAISEARVPGELFF. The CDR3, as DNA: TGTGCCATCAGTGAGGCCAGGGTTCCCGGGGAGCTGTTTTTT.

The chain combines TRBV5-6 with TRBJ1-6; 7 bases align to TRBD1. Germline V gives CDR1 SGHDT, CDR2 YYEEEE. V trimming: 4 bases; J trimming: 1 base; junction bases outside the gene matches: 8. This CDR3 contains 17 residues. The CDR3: CASSLTGEVSYNSPLHF. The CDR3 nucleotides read TGTGCCAGCAGCCTTACAGGGGAGGTGTCCTATAATTCACCCCTCCACTTT. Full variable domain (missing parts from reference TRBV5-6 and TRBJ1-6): DAGVTQSPTHLIKTRGQQVTLRCSPKSGHDTVSWYQQALGQGPQFIFQYYEEEERQRGNFPDRFSGHQFPNYSSELNVNALLLGDSALYLCASSLTGEVSYNSPLHFGNGTRLTVT.

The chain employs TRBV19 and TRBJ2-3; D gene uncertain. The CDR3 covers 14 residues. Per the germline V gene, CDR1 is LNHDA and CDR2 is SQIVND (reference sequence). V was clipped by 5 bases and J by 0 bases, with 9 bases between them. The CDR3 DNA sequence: TGTGCCAGTAGTCCCCGTCGGAGCACAGATACGCAGTATTTT. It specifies CASSPRRSTDTQYF.

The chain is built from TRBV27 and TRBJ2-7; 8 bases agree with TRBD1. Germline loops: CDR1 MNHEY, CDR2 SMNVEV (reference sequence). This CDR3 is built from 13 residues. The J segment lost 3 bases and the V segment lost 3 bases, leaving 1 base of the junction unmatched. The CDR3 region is CASSFGQGYEQYF. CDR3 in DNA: TGTGCCAGCAGTTTCGGACAGGGCTACGAGCAGTACTTC.

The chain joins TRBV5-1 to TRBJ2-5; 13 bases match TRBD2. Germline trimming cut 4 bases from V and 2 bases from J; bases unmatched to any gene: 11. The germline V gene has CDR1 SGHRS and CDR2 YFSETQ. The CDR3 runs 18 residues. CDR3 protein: CASSKKTSGGSFQETQYF. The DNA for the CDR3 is TGCGCCAGCAGCAAGAAGACTAGCGGGGGGTCATTTCAAGAGACCCAGTACTTC.

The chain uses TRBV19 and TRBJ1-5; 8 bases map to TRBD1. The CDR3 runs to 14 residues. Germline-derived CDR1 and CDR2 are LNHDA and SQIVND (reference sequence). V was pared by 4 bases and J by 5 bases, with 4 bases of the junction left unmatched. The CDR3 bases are TGTGCCAGTAGTACTGTGACAGGGGATCAGCCCCAGCATTTT. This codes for CASSTVTGDQPQHF.

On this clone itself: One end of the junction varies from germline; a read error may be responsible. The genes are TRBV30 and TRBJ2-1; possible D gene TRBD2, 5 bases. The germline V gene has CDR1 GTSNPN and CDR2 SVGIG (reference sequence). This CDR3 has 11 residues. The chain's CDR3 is CVWTPSGEQFF. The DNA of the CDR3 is TGTGTCTGGACCCCTTCGGGGGAGCAGTTCTTC.

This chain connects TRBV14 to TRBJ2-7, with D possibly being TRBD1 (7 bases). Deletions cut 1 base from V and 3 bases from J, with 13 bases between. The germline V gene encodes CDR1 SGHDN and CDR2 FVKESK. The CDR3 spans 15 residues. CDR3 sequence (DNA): TGTGCCAGCAGCCAAGGGACAGGAGGGGTCTACGAGCAGTACTTC. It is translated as CASSQGTGGVYEQYF.

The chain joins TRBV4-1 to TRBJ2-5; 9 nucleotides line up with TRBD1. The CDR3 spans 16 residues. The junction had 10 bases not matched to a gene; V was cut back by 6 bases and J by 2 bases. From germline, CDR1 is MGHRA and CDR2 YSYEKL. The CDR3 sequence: CASRSTGGPLQETQYF. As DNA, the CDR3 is TGCGCCAGCAGGTCGACAGGGGGTCCCCTTCAAGAGACCCAGTACTTC.

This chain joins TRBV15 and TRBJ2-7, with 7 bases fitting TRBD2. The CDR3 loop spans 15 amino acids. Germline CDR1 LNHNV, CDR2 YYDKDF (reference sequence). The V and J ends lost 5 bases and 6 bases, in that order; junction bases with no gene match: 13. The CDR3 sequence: CATSPERTPGGEQYF. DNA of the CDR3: TGTGCCACCAGCCCAGAGCGGACACCGGGGGGCGAGCAGTACTTC.

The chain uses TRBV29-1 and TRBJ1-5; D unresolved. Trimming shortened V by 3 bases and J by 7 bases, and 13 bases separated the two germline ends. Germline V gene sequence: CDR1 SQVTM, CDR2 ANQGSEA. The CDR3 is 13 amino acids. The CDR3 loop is CSVEVGASQPQHF. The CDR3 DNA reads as TGCAGCGTTGAGGTGGGCGCGAGCCAGCCCCAGCATTTT.

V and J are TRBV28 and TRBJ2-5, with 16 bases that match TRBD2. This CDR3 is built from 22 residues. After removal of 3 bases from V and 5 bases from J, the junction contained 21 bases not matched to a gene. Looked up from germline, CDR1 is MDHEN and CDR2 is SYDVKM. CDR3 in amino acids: CASSFVPFIAGTSGGARETQYF. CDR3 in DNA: TGTGCCAGCAGTTTTGTCCCCTTTATTGCCGGGACTAGCGGGGGGGCCAGGGAGACCCAGTACTTC.

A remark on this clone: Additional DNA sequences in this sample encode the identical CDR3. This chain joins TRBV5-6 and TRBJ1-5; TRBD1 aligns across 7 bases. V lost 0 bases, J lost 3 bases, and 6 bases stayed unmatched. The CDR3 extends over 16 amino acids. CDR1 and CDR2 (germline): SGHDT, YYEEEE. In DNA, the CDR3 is TGTGCCAGCAGCTTGGGACAGGGTAACTCCAATCAGCCCCAGCATTTT. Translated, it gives CASSLGQGNSNQPQHF.

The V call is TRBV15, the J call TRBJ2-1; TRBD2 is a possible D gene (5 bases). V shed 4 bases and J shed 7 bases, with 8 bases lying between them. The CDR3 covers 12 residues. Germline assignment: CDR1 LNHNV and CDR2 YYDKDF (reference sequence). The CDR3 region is CATSKSGNEQFF. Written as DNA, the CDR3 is TGTGCCACCAGCAAGTCGGGAAATGAGCAGTTCTTC. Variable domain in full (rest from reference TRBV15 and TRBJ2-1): DAMVIQNPRYQVTQFGKPVTLSCSQTLNHNVMYWYQQKSSQAPKLLFHYYDKDFNNEADTPDNFQSRRPNTSFCFLDIRSPGLGDTAMYLCATSKSGNEQFFGPGTRLTVL.

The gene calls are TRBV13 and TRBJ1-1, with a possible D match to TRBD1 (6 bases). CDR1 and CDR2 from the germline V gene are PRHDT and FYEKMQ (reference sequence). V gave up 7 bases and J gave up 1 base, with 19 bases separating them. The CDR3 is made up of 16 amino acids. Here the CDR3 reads CASKESPGQSNTEAFF. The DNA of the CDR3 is TGTGCCAGCAAGGAATCCCCGGGACAATCGAACACTGAAGCTTTCTTT.

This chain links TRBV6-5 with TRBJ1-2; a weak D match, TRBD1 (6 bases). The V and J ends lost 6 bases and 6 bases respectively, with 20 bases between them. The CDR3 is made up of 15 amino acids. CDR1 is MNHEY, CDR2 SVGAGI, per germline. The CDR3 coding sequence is TGTGCCAGCAGATCCACTAACAGGGCCTCTCATGGCTACACCTTC. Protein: CASRSTNRASHGYTF.

The CDR3 region is CASSAQRGYTF. CDR3 DNA sequence: TGTGCCAGCAGCGCCCAACGGGGCTACACCTTC. This chain connects TRBV9 to TRBJ1-2, with D hard to call. There are 11 residues in the CDR3. Trimming removed 3 bases at V and 8 bases at J, with 8 bases between. Germline CDR1 SGDLS, CDR2 YYNGEE.

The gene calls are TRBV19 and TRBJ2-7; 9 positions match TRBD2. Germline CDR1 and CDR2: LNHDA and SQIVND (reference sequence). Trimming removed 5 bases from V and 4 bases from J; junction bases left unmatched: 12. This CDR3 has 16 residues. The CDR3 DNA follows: TGTGCCAGTAGTCGATTTACCGGGACTAGCCTATACGAGCAGTACTTC. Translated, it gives CASSRFTGTSLYEQYF.

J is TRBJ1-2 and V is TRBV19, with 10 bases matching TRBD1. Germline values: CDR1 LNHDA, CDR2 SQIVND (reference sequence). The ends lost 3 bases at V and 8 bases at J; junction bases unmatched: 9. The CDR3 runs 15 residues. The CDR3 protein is CASSIPGTGDRGYTF. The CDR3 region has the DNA TGTGCCAGTAGTATCCCCGGGACAGGGGACCGGGGCTACACCTTC. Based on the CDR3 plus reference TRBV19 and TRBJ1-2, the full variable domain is DGGITQSPKYLFRKEGQNVTLSCEQNLNHDAMYWYRQDPGQGLRLIYYSQIVNDFQKGDIAEGYSVSREKKESFPLTVTSAQKNPTAFYLCASSIPGTGDRGYTFGSGTRLTVV.